A selection of T cell receptor beta chains follows, all from one sample in a study of cytomegalovirus exposure and HLA in healthy donors. The protocol was immunoSEQ multiplex PCR, while the TCRdb copy is restricted to in-frame clones and leaves out a portion. This table has approximately 170,000 clones, roughly 84% appearing once. Material for sequencing was PBMCs. Source of these receptors: a boy between 2 and 10 years old in good health and CMV-seronegative. The CDR3 runs from the conserved cysteine through the conserved F or W. The D gene is left open where the match is weak. The listing skips clone size in some rows; elsewhere it reads once, few, many or a size class.

d_gene: NA; v_gene: TRBV19; abundance: NA; j_gene: TRBJ2-3; CDR3nt: TGTGCCAGTAGTATAGACCCAGGGTTTGCAGATACGCAGTATTTT; CDR3aa: CASSIDPGFADTQYF
d_gene: NA; v_gene: TRBV20-1; abundance: NA; j_gene: TRBJ1-2; CDR3nt: TGCAGTGCCACTCCAGGGAAAGGCTACACCTTC; CDR3aa: CSATPGKGYTF
d_gene: TRBD1; v_gene: TRBV7-2; abundance: NA; j_gene: TRBJ1-2; CDR3nt: TGTGCCAGCAGCCGGGACAGGGGGGACTATGGCTACACCTTC; CDR3aa: CASSRDRGDYGYTF
d_gene: NA; v_gene: TRBV6-5; abundance: NA; j_gene: TRBJ1-1; CDR3nt: TGTGCCAGCAGGAGCGGACCGCACACTGAAGCTTTCTTT; CDR3aa: CASRSGPHTEAFF
d_gene: NA; v_gene: TRBV10-2; abundance: NA; j_gene: TRBJ1-1; CDR3nt: TGCGCCAGCAGGGCAGGTGTGAACACTGAAGCTTTCTTT; CDR3aa: CASRAGVNTEAFF
d_gene: NA; v_gene: TRBV7-9; abundance: few; j_gene: TRBJ1-1; CDR3nt: TGTGCCAGCAGCCCTACAGGGAACACTGAAGCTTTCTTT; CDR3aa: CASSPTGNTEAFF
d_gene: NA; v_gene: TRBV6-1; abundance: few; j_gene: TRBJ2-2; CDR3nt: TGTGCCAGCCGGCGGGAGAACACCGGGGAGCTGTTTTTT; CDR3aa: CASRRENTGELFF
d_gene: TRBD2; v_gene: TRBV29-1; abundance: NA; j_gene: TRBJ2-1; CDR3nt: TGCAGCGTTGAAGATCTAGCGGGGGGGCCTCAGCAGTTCTTC; CDR3aa: CSVEDLAGGPQQFF
d_gene: TRBD2; v_gene: TRBV14; abundance: NA; j_gene: TRBJ2-3; CDR3nt: TGTGCCAGCAGCCAGACTAGCGGATACACAGATACGCAGTATTTT; CDR3aa: CASSQTSGYTDTQYF
d_gene: TRBD2; v_gene: TRBV5-6; abundance: NA; j_gene: TRBJ2-1; CDR3nt: TGTGCCAGCAGCTTCCTGACTAGCGGGGGGTTGAGCTCCTACAATGAGCAGTTCTTC; CDR3aa: CASSFLTSGGLSSYNEQFF
d_gene: NA; v_gene: TRBV7-6; abundance: NA; j_gene: TRBJ2-5; CDR3nt: TGTGCCAGCAGCTCTAGTTCACTAGCCTTCCAAGAGACCCAGTACTTC; CDR3aa: CASSSSSLAFQETQYF
d_gene: TRBD2; v_gene: TRBV5-1; abundance: NA; j_gene: TRBJ2-7; CDR3nt: TGCGCCAGCAGCTTGGCCAAGTCTCCGGTTATTTGGGAGCGGGAGGACAAATACGAGCAGTACTTC; CDR3aa: CASSLAKSPVIWEREDKYEQYF
d_gene: NA; v_gene: TRBV6-1; abundance: few; j_gene: TRBJ2-5; CDR3nt: TGTGCCAGCAGTGAAAACCTAGGCCAAGAGACCCAGTACTTC; CDR3aa: CASSENLGQETQYF
d_gene: TRBD2; v_gene: TRBV6-6; abundance: NA; j_gene: TRBJ2-3; CDR3nt: TGTGCCAGCAGCCCCTTTGGCGGGGGGCCCACAGATACGCAGTATTTT; CDR3aa: CASSPFGGGPTDTQYF
d_gene: TRBD2; v_gene: TRBV11-2; abundance: NA; j_gene: TRBJ2-1; CDR3nt: TGTGCCAGCAGCTTAGTAACGCGGGGGGACCCCTACAATGAGCAGTTCTTC; CDR3aa: CASSLVTRGDPYNEQFF
d_gene: NA; v_gene: TRBV18; abundance: NA; j_gene: TRBJ2-7; CDR3nt: TGTGCCAGCTCACCGTCAGGGTTTAGCTCCTACGAGCAGTACTTC; CDR3aa: CASSPSGFSSYEQYF
d_gene: TRBD1; v_gene: TRBV7-9; abundance: NA; j_gene: TRBJ2-7; CDR3nt: TGTGCCAGCAGGCCTCCCCCGGGACAGGGTCCCTACGAGCAGTACTTC; CDR3aa: CASRPPPGQGPYEQYF
d_gene: NA; v_gene: TRBV18; abundance: NA; j_gene: TRBJ2-1; CDR3nt: TGTGCCAGCTCACCCATCGACTACAAGGGCTACAACAATGAGCAGTTCTTC; CDR3aa: CASSPIDYKGYNNEQFF
d_gene: NA; v_gene: TRBV5-1; abundance: NA; j_gene: TRBJ2-1; CDR3nt: TGCGCCAGCAGCTTGGCCCCGGGGGTAAGAGAGCAGTTCTTC; CDR3aa: CASSLAPGVREQFF
d_gene: TRBD2; v_gene: TRBV6-5; abundance: NA; j_gene: TRBJ2-4; CDR3nt: TGTGCCAGCAGTCAAAAGCGGGGTAAAAACATTCAGTACTTC; CDR3aa: CASSQKRGKNIQYF
d_gene: NA; v_gene: TRBV5-8; abundance: once; j_gene: TRBJ1-2; CDR3nt: TGTGCCAGCAGCTTGTATTTTCAAGAGGGCTATGGCTACACCTTC; CDR3aa: CASSLYFQEGYGYTF
d_gene: TRBD1; v_gene: TRBV5-1; abundance: few; j_gene: TRBJ2-1; CDR3nt: TGCGCCAGCAGCCCCCAGACAGGGTCCAATGAGCAGTTCTTC; CDR3aa: CASSPQTGSNEQFF
d_gene: NA; v_gene: TRBV6-5; abundance: NA; j_gene: TRBJ1-1; CDR3nt: TGTGCCAGCAGGGGTGGGGCCAACACTGAAGCTTTCTTT; CDR3aa: CASRGGANTEAFF
d_gene: NA; v_gene: TRBV10-1; abundance: NA; j_gene: TRBJ2-6; CDR3nt: TGCGCCAGCAGTGTTAGGCCCAGGGGCTCTGGGGCCAACGTCCTGACTTTC; CDR3aa: CASSVRPRGSGANVLTF
d_gene: NA; v_gene: TRBV29-1; abundance: NA; j_gene: TRBJ1-3; CDR3nt: TGCAGCGTTGATCTCGGCACAGACTCTGGAAACACCATATATTTT; CDR3aa: CSVDLGTDSGNTIYF
d_gene: NA; v_gene: TRBV5-4; abundance: NA; j_gene: TRBJ1-2; CDR3nt: TGTGCCAGCAGCTTGGACAGGGAGAACTATGGCTACACCTTC; CDR3aa: CASSLDRENYGYTF
d_gene: NA; v_gene: TRBV5-6; abundance: once; j_gene: TRBJ1-1; CDR3nt: TGTGCCAGCAGCGGGGGGGCTGGGGCTGAAGCTTTCTTT; CDR3aa: CASSGGAGAEAFF
d_gene: TRBD1; v_gene: TRBV18; abundance: NA; j_gene: TRBJ2-5; CDR3nt: TGTGCCAGCTCACTTGGACAGGGGAGGGAGACCCAGTACTTC; CDR3aa: CASSLGQGRETQYF
d_gene: NA; v_gene: TRBV5-4; abundance: NA; j_gene: TRBJ1-1; CDR3nt: TGTGCCAGCAGCTTGGGCTGGGGCCGTCACACTGAAGCTTTCTTT; CDR3aa: CASSLGWGRHTEAFF
d_gene: TRBD1; v_gene: TRBV6-5; abundance: NA; j_gene: TRBJ1-3; CDR3nt: TGTGCCAGTCGACGGGACAGCTCTGGAAACACCATATATTTT; CDR3aa: CASRRDSSGNTIYF
d_gene: NA; v_gene: TRBV4-2; abundance: NA; j_gene: TRBJ2-7; CDR3nt: TGTGCCAGCAGCCAAGATCGAGCGGGGACATTCTACGAGCAGTACTTC; CDR3aa: CASSQDRAGTFYEQYF
d_gene: NA; v_gene: TRBV9; abundance: few; j_gene: TRBJ2-3; CDR3nt: TGTGCCAGCAGCGTAGCTCCTAGGGGGGGAGGGCCCGAAGATACGCAGTATTTT; CDR3aa: CASSVAPRGGGPEDTQYF
d_gene: TRBD2; v_gene: TRBV5-1; abundance: NA; j_gene: TRBJ2-1; CDR3nt: TGCGCCAGCAGCCCCCCTAGCGGGGGATACAATGAGCAGTTCTTC; CDR3aa: CASSPPSGGYNEQFF
d_gene: NA; v_gene: TRBV5-1; abundance: few; j_gene: TRBJ2-2; CDR3nt: TGCGCCAGCAGCTTGGCCGGGGGCACCGGGGAGCTGTTTTTT; CDR3aa: CASSLAGGTGELFF
d_gene: NA; v_gene: TRBV11-2; abundance: NA; j_gene: TRBJ1-1; CDR3nt: TGTGCCAGCAGCTTAGCGGGGGGCCGACAAGCTTTCTTT; CDR3aa: CASSLAGGRQAFF
d_gene: NA; v_gene: TRBV5-1; abundance: NA; j_gene: TRBJ1-4; CDR3nt: TGCGCCAGCAGCAGAACGGGGGATGAAAAACTGTTTTTT; CDR3aa: CASSRTGDEKLFF
d_gene: NA; v_gene: TRBV27; abundance: NA; j_gene: TRBJ2-1; CDR3nt: TGTGCCAGCAGTTTATCCACACTACGCGAGAATGAGCAGTTCTTC; CDR3aa: CASSLSTLRENEQFF
d_gene: TRBD2; v_gene: TRBV30; abundance: NA; j_gene: TRBJ2-5; CDR3nt: TGTGCCTGGGCCGGCCTCCCGAAGGTGGGAGGGATGGGGCGAGAGACCCAGTACTTC; CDR3aa: CAWAGLPKVGGMGRETQYF
d_gene: TRBD2; v_gene: TRBV9; abundance: NA; j_gene: TRBJ2-3; CDR3nt: TGTGCCAGCAGCGTAGAAGCGGGGGAGGATACGCAGTATTTT; CDR3aa: CASSVEAGEDTQYF
d_gene: TRBD2; v_gene: TRBV11-2; abundance: NA; j_gene: TRBJ2-1; CDR3nt: TGTGCCAGCAGCTCCCCGCGGGAGGCCAATGAGCAGTTCTTC; CDR3aa: CASSSPREANEQFF
d_gene: NA; v_gene: TRBV5-1; abundance: NA; j_gene: TRBJ2-1; CDR3nt: TGCGCCAGCAGCTTTAACCGGGAAGGTCATGAGCAGTTCTTC; CDR3aa: CASSFNREGHEQFF
d_gene: NA; v_gene: TRBV7-6; abundance: few; j_gene: TRBJ1-3; CDR3nt: TGTGCCAGCATCCCAGGCAGCGGGGCGACTGGAAACACCATATATTTT; CDR3aa: CASIPGSGATGNTIYF
d_gene: TRBD1; v_gene: TRBV18; abundance: NA; j_gene: TRBJ2-1; CDR3nt: TGTGCCAGCTCACTAGGGACAGACGGAGGGCAGTTCTTC; CDR3aa: CASSLGTDGGQFF
d_gene: TRBD1; v_gene: TRBV2; abundance: NA; j_gene: TRBJ2-3; CDR3nt: TGTGCCAGCAAAATAATGACAGGGAGCACAGATACGCAGTATTTT; CDR3aa: CASKIMTGSTDTQYF
d_gene: NA; v_gene: TRBV2; abundance: few; j_gene: TRBJ1-6; CDR3nt: TGTGCCAGCACTCAAGGCGGGAATTCACCCCTCCACTTT; CDR3aa: CASTQGGNSPLHF
d_gene: NA; v_gene: TRBV19; abundance: NA; j_gene: TRBJ2-7; CDR3nt: TGTGCCAGTAGTATAGCGTTCTCCTACGAGCAGTACTTC; CDR3aa: CASSIAFSYEQYF
d_gene: NA; v_gene: TRBV25-1; abundance: few; j_gene: TRBJ2-2; CDR3nt: TGTGCCAGCAGTCCCGAGGGTCCGCTGAACACCGGGGAGCTGTTTTTT; CDR3aa: CASSPEGPLNTGELFF
d_gene: NA; v_gene: TRBV2; abundance: NA; j_gene: TRBJ2-2; CDR3nt: TGTGCCAGCAGGGCCTATCCCGGGGGGGAGCTGTTTTTT; CDR3aa: CASRAYPGGELFF
d_gene: NA; v_gene: TRBV5-1; abundance: NA; j_gene: TRBJ2-2; CDR3nt: TGCGCCAGCAGCTTGTCATGGGGGCAGACCGGGGAGCTGTTTTTT; CDR3aa: CASSLSWGQTGELFF
d_gene: TRBD1; v_gene: TRBV4-1; abundance: NA; j_gene: TRBJ2-7; CDR3nt: TGCGCCAGCAGCCCGGACAGGACGTCCTACGAGCAGTACTTC; CDR3aa: CASSPDRTSYEQYF
d_gene: NA; v_gene: TRBV4-3; abundance: NA; j_gene: TRBJ2-5; CDR3nt: TGCGCCAGCAGCGTAAACAGTCAAGAGACCCAGTACTTC; CDR3aa: CASSVNSQETQYF
d_gene: TRBD2; v_gene: TRBV6-1; abundance: once; j_gene: TRBJ2-4; CDR3nt: TGTGCCAGCAGCCCTAGCGGGAGCGCCAAAAACATTCAGTACTTC; CDR3aa: CASSPSGSAKNIQYF
d_gene: NA; v_gene: TRBV10-1; abundance: NA; j_gene: TRBJ1-4; CDR3nt: TGCGCCAGCAGTGAGTCGCAGGGGATGGGGCCAACTAATGAAAAACTGTTTTTT; CDR3aa: CASSESQGMGPTNEKLFF